This T cell receptor beta chain emerged from a study of blood T cell repertoires in COVID-19. Study at large: From the United States, Italy and Spain came samples of acute and convalescent COVID-19. The analysed material was cDNA or gDNA that came from T cells, B-cell-depleted T cells, or PBMCs.

Germline CDR1 and CDR2: SGHTA and FQGNSA. CDR3 length: 13 residues. V gave up 4 bases and J gave up 5 bases, with 11 bases separating them. Authors' data handling: Reference gene primer amplification gave nucleated cell count estimates. The assay was immunoSEQ multiplex PCR, and TCRdb's table has in-frame clones only and misses some. D and trimming were read from the DNA, whereas the V and J calls and clone size are those reported in that table. The sample includes 170,000 or so clones, approximately 83% of them seen just once. The chain combines TRBV7-2 with TRBJ2-5; D is uncertain. This clonotype was sampled from a woman in her fifties or sixties with acute or convalescent COVID-19. Material: peripheral blood. CDR3 sequence reads: CASSYTNGETQYF. The CDR3 region has the DNA TGTGCCAGCAGCTATACTAATGGGGAGACCCAGTACTTC.